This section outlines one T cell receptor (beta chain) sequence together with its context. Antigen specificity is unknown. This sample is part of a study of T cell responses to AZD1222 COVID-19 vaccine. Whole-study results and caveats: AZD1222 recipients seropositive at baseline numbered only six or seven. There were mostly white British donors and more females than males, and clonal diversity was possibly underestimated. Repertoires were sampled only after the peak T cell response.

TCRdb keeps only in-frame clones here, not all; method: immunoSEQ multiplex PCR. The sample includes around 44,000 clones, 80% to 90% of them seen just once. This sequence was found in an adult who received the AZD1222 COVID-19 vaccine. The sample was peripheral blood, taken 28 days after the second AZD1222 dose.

This CDR3 reads CASSWRTSGGKQFF. CDR3 nucleotides: TGTGCCAGCAGCTGGAGGACTTCGGGGGGTAAGCAGTTCTTC. This rearrangement joins TRBV5-8 to TRBJ2-1; the match to TRBD2 covers 7 bases. Germline V gives CDR1 SGHTS, CDR2 YDEGEE. The ends lost 3 bases at V and 11 bases at J; junction bases unmatched: 11. This CDR3 contains 14 residues.